A single sample gave rise to the 15 T cell receptor beta chains below, sequenced in a study of beta chain features in type 1 diabetes. Of the isolated RNA, all was reverse transcribed, and so the sequenced material was expressed TCRB transcripts. Using immunoSEQ multiplex PCR, the repertoire was profiled, and TCRdb retains in-frame clones only, with some absent. The table has a few hundred thousand clones, approximately 15% seen once; the top ten hold approximately 0.018%. Study results and caveats: In every one of the four CD4+ subsets, TCRB CDR3s were moderately but significantly shorter in Type 1 diabetes patients.

No antigen has been assigned to these receptors. Sequenced material: naive CD4+ T cells from blood. The receptors derive from a man younger than 40 with type 1 diabetes.

V gene TRBV15 combines with J gene TRBJ2-2; D not certain. Trimming removed 2 bases from V and 7 bases from J, with 11 bases in between. This CDR3 has 14 amino acids. CDR1 and CDR2 (germline): LNHNV, YYDKDF (reference sequence). CDR3 DNA sequence: TGTGCCACCAGCAGAATGGAGATCGGCGGGGAGCTGTTTTTT. This codes for CATSRMEIGGELFF.

The rearrangement links TRBV7-2 to TRBJ1-4; 9 nucleotides line up with TRBD1. Looked up from germline, CDR1 is SGHTA and CDR2 is FQGNSA. J was trimmed by 8 bases and V by 5 bases; bases with no gene match: 12. The CDR3 runs 16 residues. CDR3 DNA: TGTGCCAGCAGCCTGTCCCGGGGGGGGACAGGGGAAAAACTGTTTTTT. Translating it yields CASSLSRGGTGEKLFF. Full variable domain (outside the CDR3, taken from reference TRBV7-2 and TRBJ1-4): GAGVSQSPSNKVTEKGKDVELRCDPISGHTALYWYRQSLGQGLEFLIYFQGNSAPDKSGLPSDRFSAERTGGSVSTLTIQRTQQEDSAVYLCASSLSRGGTGEKLFFGSGTQLSVL.

This clone came up a few times. This chain joins TRBV2 and TRBJ2-2; 10 bases are shared with TRBD2. CDR3 length: 16 residues. After removal of 1 base from V and 5 bases from J, the junction contained 4 bases not matched to a gene. Germline V gives CDR1 SNHLY, CDR2 FYNNEI. CDR3 in amino acids: CASSEGQAGGTGELFF. The CDR3 nucleotides are TGTGCCAGCAGTGAAGGGCAAGCGGGAGGGACCGGGGAGCTGTTTTTT.

The chain couples TRBV30 to TRBJ2-3; possible D gene TRBD1, 5 bases. The CDR3 sequence is 15 residues long. V lost 2 bases, J lost 3 bases, and 15 bases lay in between. CDR1 is GTSNPN, CDR2 SVGIG, per germline (reference sequence). CDR3 region: CAWSMSGWGTDTQYF. DNA for the CDR3: TGTGCCTGGAGTATGTCAGGGTGGGGAACAGATACGCAGTATTTT. Full variable domain (remainder filled in from reference TRBV30 and TRBJ2-3): SQTIHQWPATLVQPVGSPLSLECTVEGTSNPNLYWYRQAAGRGLQLLFYSVGIGQISSEVPQNLSASRPQDRQFILSSKKLLLSDSGFYLCAWSMSGWGTDTQYFGPGTRLTVL.

This sequence joins TRBV9 and TRBJ2-3; TRBD2 aligns across 9 bases. From germline, CDR1 is SGDLS and CDR2 YYNGEE. The CDR3 contains 18 residues. With 0 bases clipped from V and 6 bases from J, the junction kept 14 bases outside the gene matches. In nucleotides, the CDR3 is TGTGCCAGCAGCGTAGGGGGGACTAGCAGCTCCATGGGGGATACGCAGTATTTT. It translates to CASSVGGTSSSMGDTQYF.

This clone was detected only a few times. The chain has TRBV25-1 and TRBJ2-3, with 7 bases matching TRBD1. This CDR3 spans 16 amino acids. J lost 2 bases, V lost 0 bases, and 5 bases had no gene match. The germline V gene encodes CDR1 MGHDK and CDR2 SYGVNS. CDR3 region: CASSEYWTGSTDTQYF. In nucleotides, the CDR3 is TGTGCCAGCAGTGAATATTGGACAGGTTCCACAGATACGCAGTATTTT. Looking up the rest from reference TRBV25-1 and TRBJ2-3 gives the full variable domain: EADIYQTPRYLVIGTGKKITLECSQTMGHDKMYWYQQDPGMELHLIHYSYGVNSTEKGDLSSESTVSRIRTEHFPLTLESARPSHTSQYLCASSEYWTGSTDTQYFGPGTRLTVL.

The sample holds a few counts of this clone. This CDR3 reads CASSIENTGGANVLTF. The CDR3, as DNA: TGTGCCAGTAGTATAGAGAACACGGGAGGGGCCAACGTCCTGACTTTC. This chain connects TRBV19 to TRBJ2-6; tentatively, D is TRBD2 (5 bases). Per germline, CDR1 LNHDA and CDR2 SQIVND (reference sequence). Trimming left V 0 bases short and J 4 bases short, with 10 bases between. The CDR3 has 16 residues.

A few counts support this clone. This sequence joins TRBV10-3 and TRBJ2-7; 10 bases match TRBD1. Germline V gene sequence: CDR1 ENHRY, CDR2 SYGVKD. The CDR3 is 16 amino acids. Germline trimming cut 6 bases from V and 2 bases from J; bases unmatched to any gene: 10. The CDR3 region has the DNA TGTGCCATCAGCCAATCCGGGACAGGGGATCCCTACGAGCAGTACTTC. Encoded protein: CAISQSGTGDPYEQYF.

This clone was detected only a few times. V usage is TRBV18 and J usage is TRBJ1-1; D is unresolved. Germline CDR1 and CDR2: KGHSH and LQKENI. This CDR3 has 14 residues. Trimming took 2 bases from V and 5 from J, leaving 12 bases between them. CDR3 sequence: CASSPSEGWTEAFF. DNA for the CDR3: TGTGCCAGCTCACCATCTGAGGGTTGGACTGAAGCTTTCTTT. Using reference TRBV18 and TRBJ1-1 for the parts outside the CDR3, the full variable domain is NAGVMQNPRHLVRRRGQEARLRCSPMKGHSHVYWYRQLPEEGLKFMVYLQKENIIDESGMPKERFSAEFPKEGPSILRIQQVVRGDSAAYFCASSPSEGWTEAFFGQGTRLTVV.

The chain couples TRBV30 to TRBJ2-1; 7 bases are a match to TRBD2. The trim removed 2 bases at V and 6 bases at J, leaving 7 bases unmatched. Germline assignment: CDR1 GTSNPN and CDR2 SVGIG (reference sequence). The CDR3 is 14 residues long. The CDR3 spells CAWSIPGGINEQFF. The CDR3 bases are TGTGCCTGGAGTATCCCGGGGGGAATCAATGAGCAGTTCTTC.

In its sample, this clone was seen a few times. The J gene is TRBJ2-2, the V gene TRBV11-2; D not certain. The CDR3 extends over 15 amino acids. Trimming cost V 0 bases and J 5 bases, with 10 bases left between them. From germline, CDR1 is SGHAT and CDR2 FQNNGV. The CDR3 reads CASSLDRSQTGELFF. The DNA for the CDR3 is TGTGCCAGCAGCTTAGACAGGTCCCAGACCGGGGAGCTGTTTTTT.

The chain carries TRBV30 and TRBJ2-7; D is unclear. The CDR3 is 12 residues long. Trimming removed 1 base from V and 9 bases from J, with 13 bases in between. From germline, CDR1 is GTSNPN and CDR2 SVGIG (reference sequence). This CDR3 is CAWSAGYPGQYF. CDR3 DNA sequence: TGTGCCTGGAGTGCCGGATATCCGGGGCAGTACTTC.

The table lists this clone with a few counts. This chain links TRBV10-3 with TRBJ1-2; D remains ambiguous. The CDR3 runs 14 residues. The germline V gene has CDR1 ENHRY and CDR2 SYGVKD. The germline V and J ends were trimmed by 2 bases and 8 bases, with 15 bases remaining between them. The CDR3 region has the DNA TGTGCCATCAGTGAGGCCACCCTAGGCGTAGGCTACACCTTC. Encoded protein: CAISEATLGVGYTF.

This clone came up a few times. The chain employs TRBV7-6 and TRBJ1-2; TRBD1 matches 7 bases. With 5 bases clipped from V and 4 bases from J, the junction kept 7 bases outside the gene matches. Germline lookup yields CDR1 SGHVS and CDR2 FNYEAQ. CDR3 length: 14 residues. This CDR3 is CASSPTGRGYGYTF. CDR3 DNA: TGTGCCAGCAGCCCGACAGGGAGAGGCTATGGCTACACCTTC.

This chain links TRBV6-5 with TRBJ1-1; 9 bases are a match to TRBD1. The V gene's germline CDR1 is MNHEY and CDR2 SVGAGI. Germline trimming cut 4 bases from V and 8 bases from J; bases unmatched to any gene: 5. The CDR3 spans 13 residues. The CDR3 bases are TGTGCCAGCAGTTCGGACAGGGGATTGGAAGCTTTCTTT. It yields the protein CASSSDRGLEAFF.